This is a list of T cell receptor beta chains from one sample in a study of graft-versus-host responses after intestinal transplantation. Data came from immunoSEQ multiplex PCR; TCRdb stores just in-frame clones and leaves some out. The sample has about 60,000 clones; 75% to 90% are singletons. This sample comprised ileum tissue, obtained 350 to 400 days after transplant. The receptors were sampled from a human patient who received an intestinal transplant, so some T cells may come from the graft donor. Each CDR3 is given with its conserved first and last residue. The order of the fields is CDR3 length, V gene, D gene, clone size, J gene, CDR3 protein, CDR3 DNA. The D gene is left open where the match is weak. A clone size is listed for some rows: how often the clone was seen (once, few, many), or a class if it is expanded.

CDR3 length: 12; V gene: TRBV5-1; D gene: .; clone size: .; J gene: TRBJ2-7; CDR3 protein: CASSFEGYEQYF; CDR3 DNA: TGCGCCAGCAGCTTCGAGGGATACGAGCAGTACTTC
CDR3 length: 12; V gene: TRBV15; D gene: .; clone size: .; J gene: TRBJ2-7; CDR3 protein: CATSNTGREQYF; CDR3 DNA: TGTGCCACCAGCAACACAGGGCGCGAGCAGTACTTC
CDR3 length: 18; V gene: TRBV13; D gene: TRBD2; clone size: once; J gene: TRBJ2-4; CDR3 protein: CASSLWPVRGGAENIQYF; CDR3 DNA: TGTGCCAGCAGCTTATGGCCGGTTCGCGGGGGGGCGGAAAACATTCAGTACTTC
CDR3 length: 19; V gene: TRBV5-1; D gene: TRBD2; clone size: .; J gene: TRBJ2-1; CDR3 protein: CASSLALTTSGVSYNEQFF; CDR3 DNA: TGCGCCAGCAGCTTGGCCCTCACGACTAGCGGGGTGTCCTACAATGAGCAGTTCTTC
CDR3 length: 14; V gene: TRBV11-2; D gene: .; clone size: .; J gene: TRBJ2-7; CDR3 protein: CASSRGASTYEQYF; CDR3 DNA: TGTGCCAGCAGCCGGGGGGCCTCTACCTACGAGCAGTACTTC
CDR3 length: 15; V gene: TRBV7-6; D gene: TRBD2; clone size: .; J gene: TRBJ2-1; CDR3 protein: CASSVREGLDNEQFF; CDR3 DNA: TGTGCCAGCAGCGTGCGGGAGGGCCTCGACAATGAGCAGTTCTTC
CDR3 length: 16; V gene: TRBV13; D gene: .; clone size: .; J gene: TRBJ2-2; CDR3 protein: CASSPRRDANTGELFF; CDR3 DNA: TGTGCCAGCAGCCCCCGGCGGGACGCGAACACCGGGGAGCTGTTTTTT
CDR3 length: 14; V gene: TRBV6-1; D gene: .; clone size: .; J gene: TRBJ1-1; CDR3 protein: CAGNRWILNTEAFF; CDR3 DNA: TGTGCCGGCAACCGCTGGATCCTGAACACTGAAGCTTTCTTT
CDR3 length: 13; V gene: TRBV5-1; D gene: .; clone size: .; J gene: TRBJ2-7; CDR3 protein: CASSVGQSYEQYF; CDR3 DNA: TGCGCCAGCAGCGTAGGACAGAGTTACGAGCAGTACTTC
CDR3 length: 13; V gene: TRBV4-1; D gene: TRBD1; clone size: .; J gene: TRBJ1-1; CDR3 protein: CASSLGAGQKAFF; CDR3 DNA: TGCGCCAGCAGTTTAGGCGCGGGACAGAAAGCTTTCTTT
CDR3 length: 13; V gene: TRBV5-1; D gene: .; clone size: .; J gene: TRBJ2-7; CDR3 protein: CASSRTLNYEQYF; CDR3 DNA: TGCGCCAGCTCCCGGACACTCAACTACGAGCAGTACTTC
CDR3 length: 14; V gene: TRBV5-6; D gene: .; clone size: .; J gene: TRBJ2-1; CDR3 protein: CASSLGQIYNEQFF; CDR3 DNA: TGTGCCAGCAGCTTGGGACAGATATACAATGAGCAGTTCTTC
CDR3 length: 16; V gene: TRBV9; D gene: TRBD2; clone size: .; J gene: TRBJ2-3; CDR3 protein: CASSEETSVGTDTQYF; CDR3 DNA: TGTGCCAGCAGCGAGGAGACTAGCGTGGGTACAGATACGCAGTATTTT
CDR3 length: 14; V gene: TRBV6-1; D gene: .; clone size: .; J gene: TRBJ1-5; CDR3 protein: CASSDGRLNQPQHF; CDR3 DNA: TGTGCCAGCAGTGACGGAAGACTGAATCAGCCCCAGCATTTT
CDR3 length: 14; V gene: TRBV28; D gene: .; clone size: once; J gene: TRBJ2-7; CDR3 protein: CASSSYSFSYEQYF; CDR3 DNA: TGTGCCAGCAGTTCCTACAGCTTCTCCTACGAGCAGTACTTC
CDR3 length: 13; V gene: TRBV7-9; D gene: .; clone size: .; J gene: TRBJ2-1; CDR3 protein: CASSPTGEWEQFF; CDR3 DNA: TGTGCCAGCAGCCCCACCGGAGAGTGGGAGCAGTTCTTC
CDR3 length: 14; V gene: TRBV7-3; D gene: TRBD1; clone size: .; J gene: TRBJ2-7; CDR3 protein: CASIGAQGPYEQYF; CDR3 DNA: TGTGCCAGCATCGGAGCACAGGGGCCCTACGAGCAGTACTTC
CDR3 length: 14; V gene: TRBV28; D gene: TRBD1; clone size: .; J gene: TRBJ2-7; CDR3 protein: CASSSGTGAYEQYF; CDR3 DNA: TGTGCCAGCAGTTCCGGGACAGGGGCCTACGAGCAGTACTTC
CDR3 length: 13; V gene: TRBV29-1; D gene: TRBD1; clone size: .; J gene: TRBJ2-5; CDR3 protein: CSVDGQGRETQYF; CDR3 DNA: TGCAGCGTTGACGGACAGGGACGAGAGACCCAGTACTTC
CDR3 length: 16; V gene: TRBV5-4; D gene: .; clone size: few; J gene: TRBJ2-3; CDR3 protein: CASSLAGAPQGDTQYF; CDR3 DNA: TGTGCCAGCAGCTTGGCGGGGGCCCCTCAAGGAGATACGCAGTATTTT
CDR3 length: 15; V gene: TRBV11-1; D gene: .; clone size: .; J gene: TRBJ2-1; CDR3 protein: CASSLGGSSYNEQFF; CDR3 DNA: TGTGCCAGCAGCTTAGGAGGCAGCTCCTACAATGAGCAGTTCTTC
CDR3 length: 17; V gene: TRBV28; D gene: TRBD2; clone size: .; J gene: TRBJ2-5; CDR3 protein: CASSFKSTGAGVETQYF; CDR3 DNA: TGTGCCAGCAGTTTTAAATCCACTGGAGCGGGGGTGGAGACCCAGTACTTC
CDR3 length: 15; V gene: TRBV29-1; D gene: .; clone size: .; J gene: TRBJ2-5; CDR3 protein: CSEGRAGGRQETQYF; CDR3 DNA: TGCAGCGAAGGAAGGGCCGGGGGACGCCAAGAGACCCAGTACTTC
CDR3 length: 15; V gene: TRBV4-1; D gene: .; clone size: .; J gene: TRBJ2-7; CDR3 protein: CASSQVDGEFYEQYF; CDR3 DNA: TGCGCCAGCAGCCAAGTTGACGGTGAATTCTACGAGCAGTACTTC
CDR3 length: 15; V gene: TRBV10-3; D gene: TRBD1; clone size: .; J gene: TRBJ2-7; CDR3 protein: CAISGPGTATYEQYF; CDR3 DNA: TGTGCCATCAGCGGTCCCGGGACAGCAACTTACGAGCAGTACTTC
CDR3 length: 16; V gene: TRBV27; D gene: .; clone size: .; J gene: TRBJ1-4; CDR3 protein: CASGAQPAGRYEKLFF; CDR3 DNA: TGTGCCAGCGGAGCACAACCAGCAGGGAGATATGAAAAACTGTTTTTT
CDR3 length: 18; V gene: TRBV14; D gene: TRBD2; clone size: .; J gene: TRBJ2-1; CDR3 protein: CASSQAGTSETRGNEQFF; CDR3 DNA: TGTGCCAGCAGCCAAGCTGGGACTAGCGAGACACGGGGGAATGAGCAGTTCTTC
CDR3 length: 17; V gene: TRBV7-2; D gene: .; clone size: .; J gene: TRBJ2-1; CDR3 protein: CASSLGRLVGSYNEQFF; CDR3 DNA: TGTGCCAGCAGCTTAGGCAGACTAGTAGGCTCCTACAATGAGCAGTTCTTC
CDR3 length: 13; V gene: TRBV6-5; D gene: .; clone size: .; J gene: TRBJ1-1; CDR3 protein: CASSYQENTEAFF; CDR3 DNA: TGTGCCAGCAGTTACCAGGAGAACACTGAAGCTTTCTTT
CDR3 length: 17; V gene: TRBV6-1; D gene: .; clone size: .; J gene: TRBJ1-1; CDR3 protein: CASSEYISLGAETEAFF; CDR3 DNA: TGTGCCAGCAGTGAATATATTTCGCTGGGGGCGGAAACTGAAGCTTTCTTT
CDR3 length: 14; V gene: TRBV7-6; D gene: TRBD1; clone size: .; J gene: TRBJ2-5; CDR3 protein: CASSRTGGRETQYF; CDR3 DNA: TGTGCCAGCAGCCGGACAGGGGGTAGGGAGACCCAGTACTTC
CDR3 length: 16; V gene: TRBV6-5; D gene: TRBD1; clone size: .; J gene: TRBJ2-2; CDR3 protein: CASSYDLTGSTGELFF; CDR3 DNA: TGTGCCAGCAGTTACGACTTGACAGGGTCAACCGGGGAGCTGTTTTTT
CDR3 length: 19; V gene: TRBV4-1; D gene: .; clone size: once; J gene: TRBJ2-1; CDR3 protein: CASSPGPYMTQSSYNEQFF; CDR3 DNA: TGCGCCAGCAGCCCAGGCCCCTATATGACACAAAGCTCCTACAATGAGCAGTTCTTC
CDR3 length: 14; V gene: TRBV10-2; D gene: TRBD1; clone size: .; J gene: TRBJ1-1; CDR3 protein: CASSPGTGGTEAFF; CDR3 DNA: TGCGCCAGCAGTCCCGGGACAGGGGGCACTGAAGCTTTCTTT
CDR3 length: 15; V gene: TRBV4-1; D gene: .; clone size: few; J gene: TRBJ1-3; CDR3 protein: CASSQEEFTGNTIYF; CDR3 DNA: TGCGCCAGCAGCCAAGAAGAGTTTACTGGAAACACCATATATTTT
CDR3 length: 11; V gene: TRBV4-2; D gene: .; clone size: once; J gene: TRBJ1-2; CDR3 protein: CASSMYDGYTF; CDR3 DNA: TGTGCCAGCTCAATGTACGATGGCTACACCTTC
CDR3 length: 17; V gene: TRBV28; D gene: TRBD1; clone size: .; J gene: TRBJ2-7; CDR3 protein: CASSLNPDRVPSYEQYF; CDR3 DNA: TGTGCCAGCAGTTTAAACCCCGACAGGGTTCCCTCCTACGAGCAGTACTTC
CDR3 length: 12; V gene: TRBV5-1; D gene: .; clone size: .; J gene: TRBJ1-2; CDR3 protein: CASSPRGGGYTF; CDR3 DNA: TGCGCCAGCAGCCCACGTGGGGGCGGCTACACCTTC
CDR3 length: 15; V gene: TRBV13; D gene: .; clone size: .; J gene: TRBJ2-3; CDR3 protein: CASSLGGVGTDTQYF; CDR3 DNA: TGTGCCAGCAGCTTAGGCGGGGTCGGCACAGATACGCAGTATTTT
CDR3 length: 13; V gene: TRBV6-5; D gene: .; clone size: .; J gene: TRBJ2-5; CDR3 protein: CASSSPPRETQYF; CDR3 DNA: TGTGCCAGCAGTTCGCCCCCGAGAGAGACCCAGTACTTC
CDR3 length: 13; V gene: TRBV10-3; D gene: .; clone size: .; J gene: TRBJ2-7; CDR3 protein: CAISEDNSYEQYF; CDR3 DNA: TGTGCCATCAGTGAGGACAACTCCTACGAGCAGTACTTC